This T cell receptor beta chain was sequenced in a study of T cells in Graves' hyperthyroidism and ophthalmopathy. Using RNA transcripts as the source, TCR beta CDR3 regions were amplified. A first-round RT-PCR of the TCR CDR3 used the HTBI primer set. TCRdb itself ran the multiplex PCR reads through MiXCR, one entry per CDR3 protein. The sample yields about 300,000 distinct CDR3 sequences, about 25% seen once. Points from the study as a whole: Blood also showed most of the thyroid clonotypes that were expanded above 0.001.

A note on this clonotype: Its antigen is undetermined.

From germline, CDR1 is MNHEY and CDR2 SVGEGT. This CDR3 is 16 amino acids long. The J segment lost 5 bases and the V segment lost 0 bases, leaving 5 bases of the junction unmatched. The sample taken for sequencing was blood. The chain joins TRBV6-2 or TRBV6-3 to TRBJ1-5; 9 positions agree with TRBD1. This TCR was recovered from a man between 35 and 55 years old with Graves' hyperthyroidism that later progressed to Graves' ophthalmopathy. The CDR3 spells CASSYSSGTGHQPQHF. The CDR3 DNA reads TGTGCCAGCAGTTACTCGAGCGGGACAGGGCATCAGCCCCAGCATTTT.